The 16 T cell receptor beta chains given below trace back to one sample, sequenced in a study of blood T cell repertoires in COVID-19. This table comes from immunoSEQ multiplex PCR, and its TCRdb copy is limited to in-frame clones, with some not included. Of about 400,000 clones in the sample, approximately 88% were seen once. The specimen was peripheral blood. The receptors here all came from a man aged 40-49 years with acute or convalescent COVID-19.

This clone was seen only once. The V gene is TRBV6-5, the J gene TRBJ1-3; D is uncertain. This CDR3 comprises 15 residues. Trimming stripped 7 bases from V and 0 bases from J, with 13 bases between. Germline V gives CDR1 MNHEY, CDR2 SVGAGI. This CDR3 is CASKGGRHSGNTIYF. In DNA form, the CDR3 reads TGTGCCAGCAAAGGAGGACGACACTCTGGAAACACCATATATTTT.

The chain recombines TRBV28 with TRBJ2-5; 9 bases agree with TRBD2. The CDR3 is 15 amino acids. CDR1 and CDR2 (germline): MDHEN, SYDVKM. Trimming removed 1 base from V and 5 bases from J; junction bases left unmatched: 5. The CDR3 coding sequence is TGTGCCAGCAGTTTATCTAGCGGGATGGGGGAGACCCAGTACTTC. Translating it yields CASSLSSGMGETQYF. Looking up the rest from reference TRBV28 and TRBJ2-5 gives the full variable domain: DVKVTQSSRYLVKRTGEKVFLECVQDMDHENMFWYRQDPGLGLRLIYFSYDVKMKEKGDIPEGYSVSREKKERFSLILESASTNQTSMYLCASSLSSGMGETQYFGPGTRLLVL.

Notes on this clone: A junction end diverges from the germline sequence, so it may reflect a read error. V usage is TRBV12-5 and J usage is TRBJ1-4, with a possible D match to TRBD1 (5 bases). CDR1 is LGHNT, CDR2 FRNRAP, per germline. The CDR3 totals 16 residues. The CDR3 DNA follows: TGTGCTAGTGGTTTGGCCCCAAGGGGCAGCCAGAGAAAAACTGTTTTT. This sequence encodes CASGLAPRGSQRKTVF.

The chain has TRBV3-1 (or the pseudogene TRBV3-2) and TRBJ1-1; 7 nucleotides align to TRBD1. The CDR3 has 14 amino acids. Germline V gene sequence: CDR1 LGHDT, CDR2 YNNKEL (reference sequence). Germline trimming cut 5 bases from V and 4 bases from J; bases unmatched to any gene: 7. CDR3 loop: CASSGETGSTEAFF. DNA for the CDR3: TGTGCCAGCAGCGGAGAGACAGGGAGCACTGAAGCTTTCTTT.

The count of this clone is one. This CDR3 reads CASSHRQGVNGYTF. Written as DNA, the CDR3 is TGTGCCAGCAGTCACCGACAGGGTGTGAATGGCTACACCTTC. The genes are TRBV6-5 and TRBJ1-2, with 7 bases lining up with TRBD1. CDR3 length equals 14 residues. Germline V gene data show CDR1 as MNHEY and CDR2 as SVGAGI. Trimming removed 5 bases from V and 6 bases from J; junction bases left unmatched: 9.

This chain links TRBV15 with TRBJ1-2; D remains ambiguous. The CDR3 loop spans 17 amino acids. V lost 0 bases, J lost 6 bases, and 20 bases lay in between. Germline CDR1 is LNHNV and CDR2 is YYDKDF (reference sequence). The CDR3 region has the DNA TGTGCCACCAGCAGAGATCGGTTCGCAGAGGAAGTCGATGGCTACACCTTC. It translates to CATSRDRFAEEVDGYTF.

This rearrangement joins TRBV15 to TRBJ1-4, with 9 nucleotides matching TRBD1. Losses at the gene ends were 4 bases for V and 5 bases for J; bases not matched to a gene: 5. The CDR3 length is 15 residues. Germline V gene lookup returns CDR1 LNHNV and CDR2 YYDKDF (reference sequence). CDR3 nucleotide sequence: TGTGCCACCAGCATGATTGGGACAGGGAATGAAAAACTGTTTTTT. Translated: CATSMIGTGNEKLFF.

The rearrangement links TRBV5-4 to TRBJ2-5, with TRBD1 as a possible D gene (7 bases). CDR3 length: 15 residues. Trimming left V 5 bases short and J 7 bases short, with 21 bases between. Germline lookup yields CDR1 SGHNT and CDR2 YYREEE (reference sequence). The chain's CDR3 is CASSSAGGTEWTQYF. DNA for the CDR3: TGTGCCAGCAGTAGTGCAGGGGGGACTGAGTGGACCCAGTACTTC.

V gene TRBV5-4 combines with J gene TRBJ2-7; TRBD1 aligns across 8 bases. The germline V gene has CDR1 SGHNT and CDR2 YYREEE (reference sequence). V lost 2 bases, J lost 2 bases, and 6 bases stayed unmatched. This CDR3 region has 15 residues. CDR3 in DNA: TGTGCCAGCAGCTTATTGCAGGGGGCAGCCTACGAGCAGTACTTC. Protein product: CASSLLQGAAYEQYF.

The chain is built from TRBV10-2 and TRBJ1-2; a weak D match, TRBD1 (6 bases). CDR1 and CDR2 from the germline V gene are WSHSY and SAAADI. The CDR3 loop spans 15 amino acids. Trimming took off 8 bases at V and 1 base at J, with 17 bases between the two ends. The CDR3 sequence: CASGGLDRFNYGYTF. For the CDR3, the DNA is TGCGCCAGCGGGGGATTGGACAGATTTAACTATGGCTACACCTTC.

J is TRBJ1-2 and V is TRBV5-1, with 12 bases identical to TRBD1. CDR3 length: 16 amino acids. CDR1 and CDR2 (germline): SGHRS, YFSETQ. V lost 4 bases and J lost 2; bases outside the gene matches: 6. CDR3 bases: TGCGCCAGCAGCCTTGGGACAGGGGGCCGCAACTATGGCTACACCTTC. It specifies CASSLGTGGRNYGYTF.

The rearrangement links TRBV10-1 to TRBJ2-7; TRBD1 matches at 9 bases. The CDR3 spans 15 residues. Unmatched junction bases numbered 8, after V lost 4 bases and J lost 4 bases. CDR1 is WNHNN, CDR2 SYGVQD, per germline (reference sequence). The CDR3 loop is CASSATGQGIYEQYF. CDR3 bases: TGCGCCAGCAGTGCAACGGGACAGGGTATATACGAGCAGTACTTC.

This chain joins TRBV28 and TRBJ1-4, with D possibly being TRBD1 (6 bases). Per germline, CDR1 MDHEN and CDR2 SYDVKM. V lost 6 bases to trimming and J lost 4 bases, with 15 bases between them. The CDR3 contains 15 residues. The CDR3 protein is CASRPDSQRNEKLFF. The CDR3 nucleotides read TGTGCCAGCAGGCCGGACAGTCAACGTAATGAAAAACTGTTTTTT.

The chain has TRBV2 and TRBJ1-5, with D tentatively TRBD1 (6 bases). Trimming took 7 bases from V and 4 from J, leaving 8 bases between them. The CDR3 length is 12 residues. CDR1 SNHLY and CDR2 FYNNEI come from the germline V gene. The CDR3 region is CASNQGNQPQHF. The CDR3 bases are TGTGCCAGCAACCAGGGGAATCAGCCCCAGCATTTT.

Ten or more counts support this clone. CDR3 sequence: CASCAGTGSNQPQHF. CDR3 bases: TGTGCCAGCTGCGCCGGGACAGGGAGCAATCAGCCCCAGCATTTT. The J gene is TRBJ1-5, the V gene TRBV28; 9 nucleotides align to TRBD1. This CDR3 region has 15 residues. CDR1 and CDR2 (germline): MDHEN, SYDVKM. The junction had 6 bases not matched to a gene; V was cut back by 8 bases and J by 1 base.

Only a few counts were recorded for this clone. J is TRBJ2-7 and V is TRBV5-1, with D possibly matching TRBD1 (5 bases). Per germline, CDR1 SGHRS and CDR2 YFSETQ. This CDR3 has 15 residues. V shed 2 bases and J shed 3 bases, with 15 bases lying between them. The CDR3: CASSLPYDDSYEQYF. The CDR3 DNA reads as TGCGCCAGCAGCTTACCATACGACGACAGCTACGAGCAGTACTTC.